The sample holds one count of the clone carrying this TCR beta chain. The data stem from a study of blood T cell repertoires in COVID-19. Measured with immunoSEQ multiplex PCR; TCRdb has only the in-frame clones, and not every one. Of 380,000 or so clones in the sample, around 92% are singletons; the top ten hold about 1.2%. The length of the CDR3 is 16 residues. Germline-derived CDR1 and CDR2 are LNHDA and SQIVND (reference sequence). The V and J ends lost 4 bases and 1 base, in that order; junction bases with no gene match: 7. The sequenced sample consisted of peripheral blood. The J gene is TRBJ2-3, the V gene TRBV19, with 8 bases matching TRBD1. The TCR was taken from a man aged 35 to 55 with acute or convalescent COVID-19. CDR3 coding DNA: TGTGCCAGTAGTAAGCCGCCGGGACAGGGCACAGATACGCAGTATTTT. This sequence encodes CASSKPPGQGTDTQYF.